This is a list of T cell receptor beta chains from one sample in a study of OX40 agonist ivuxolimab in advanced cancers. Only in-frame clones appear in the TCRdb table, and some are missing; sequencing was by immunoSEQ multiplex PCR. Of 9,500 to 12,000 clones listed, about 82% were seen once; the top ten hold more than 9%. Sequencing used CD4+ or CD8+ T cells sorted from blood, obtained in a trial of the OX40 agonist ivuxolimab. The source is an adult with an advanced solid tumor such as melanoma, head and neck, liver or kidney cancer. CDR3s include the opening cysteine and the closing phenylalanine or tryptophan. The D gene is left open where the match is weak. Clone size is shown for a subset of rows, as once, few, many or a class of expanded clone.

>.|.|TRBV11-2|TRBJ2-2
TGTGCCAGCAGCTTAGAGCCCCCTAACACCGGGGAGCTGTTTTTT
CASSLEPPNTGELFF
>.|.|TRBV27|TRBJ2-5
TGTGCCAGCTCCTTCCCCGGACAGACCCAGTACTTC
CASSFPGQTQYF
>few|.|TRBV2|TRBJ2-1
TGTGCCAGCAGTGAAACTCCAGGGGGGTCCTACAATGAGCAGTTCTTC
CASSETPGGSYNEQFF
>.|TRBD2|TRBV28|TRBJ2-1
TGTGCCAGCAGCCTAGCGGGAGGGAGCTCCTACAATGAGCAGTTCTTC
CASSLAGGSSYNEQFF
>.|TRBD1|TRBV4-3|TRBJ2-2
TGCGCCAGCAGGGGACAGGCGAACACCGGGGAGCTGTTTTTT
CASRGQANTGELFF
>.|.|TRBV6-1|TRBJ1-6
TGTGCCAGCGAGCTACAGGAGTATAATTCACCCCTCCACTTT
CASELQEYNSPLHF
>.|.|TRBV5-3|TRBJ1-4
TGTGCCAGAATGCTAGCGGGGAGTGAAAAACTGTTTTTT
CARMLAGSEKLFF
>few|.|TRBV11-2|TRBJ1-1
TGTGCCAGCTGCCCAAATCCATCCAACACTGAAGCTTTCTTT
CASCPNPSNTEAFF
>.|.|TRBV25-1|TRBJ2-2
TGTGCCAGCAGTGATAATAGCGGGGAGCTGTTTTTT
CASSDNSGELFF
>.|.|TRBV6-5|TRBJ2-7
TGTGCCACCACGCGGTCCTCCCCAGGGGCCTACGAGCAGTACTTC
CATTRSSPGAYEQYF
>few|.|TRBV9|TRBJ2-7
TGTGCCAGCAGCGTAGAAGCCGAGCCGACGCGGGAGCAGTACTTC
CASSVEAEPTREQYF
>.|.|TRBV19|TRBJ2-3
TGTGCCAGTAGCCAAACTAGCACAGATACGCAGTATTTT
CASSQTSTDTQYF
>.|.|TRBV27|TRBJ2-3
TGTGCCAGCAGTGGATGGGGGCTCGAGGGCACAGATACGCAGTATTTT
CASSGWGLEGTDTQYF
>.|TRBD2|TRBV9|TRBJ2-5
TGTGCCAGCAGCGCTAGCGGGAGGCCCCAAGAGACCCAGTACTTC
CASSASGRPQETQYF
>.|TRBD1|TRBV4-3|TRBJ2-5
TGCGCCAGCAGCCCAGGGACAGGGTTGTACCAAGAGACCCAGTACTTC
CASSPGTGLYQETQYF
>.|.|TRBV7-9|TRBJ2-7
TGTGCCAGCAGCCCCCAAAGTACAGGGTCCTACGAGCAGTACTTC
CASSPQSTGSYEQYF
>.|.|TRBV4-1|TRBJ1-5
TGCGCCAGCAGCCAAGGGGCAGGGGCGGAGGGCAATCAGCCCCAGCATTTT
CASSQGAGAEGNQPQHF
>.|.|TRBV6-5|TRBJ1-5
TGTGCCAGCAGTGAGGCGGGTTACAATCAGCCCCAGCATTTT
CASSEAGYNQPQHF
>.|TRBD1|TRBV4-1|TRBJ2-2
TGCGCCAGCAGCCAACGGACAGGAGAGCTTTCGAACACCGGGGAGCTGTTTTTT
CASSQRTGELSNTGELFF
>.|TRBD1|TRBV15|TRBJ1-5
TGTGCCACCAGCAGCGGGACAGGGGCCCAGCCCCAGCATTTT
CATSSGTGAQPQHF
>.|.|TRBV18|TRBJ2-2
TGTGCCAGCTCACCACCCTCAGAGGACACCGGGGAGCTGTTTTTT
CASSPPSEDTGELFF
>once|TRBD2|TRBV5-4|TRBJ2-7
TGTGCCAGCAGACCGGGACTAGCGGGCGAGCAGTACTTC
CASRPGLAGEQYF
>once|.|TRBV7-9|TRBJ2-5
TGTGCCAGCAGCTTACGGAGGGGCTGGGAAGAGACCCAGTACTTC
CASSLRRGWEETQYF
>.|.|TRBV5-1|TRBJ2-7
TGCGCCAGCAGACAGGAGGGCGACGAGCAGTACTTC
CASRQEGDEQYF
>.|.|TRBV11-2|TRBJ2-1
TGTGCCAGCAGCTCCCCAGGAGATTGGGCGCACGGGGGGCAGTTCTTC
CASSSPGDWAHGGQFF
>.|.|TRBV28|TRBJ2-7
TGTGCCAGCACCATGGGGGCAGCTGTCGAGCAGTACTTC
CASTMGAAVEQYF
>.|.|TRBV5-4|TRBJ2-2
TGTGCCAGCAGCGATTTAGGTGCCGGGGAGCTGTTTTTT
CASSDLGAGELFF
>once|TRBD2|TRBV28|TRBJ2-1
TGTGCCAGCAGTTTACTCCTTAGCGGGAGCCACAATGAGCAGTTCTTC
CASSLLLSGSHNEQFF
>.|.|TRBV9|TRBJ2-3
TGTGCCAGCAGCCCCGATGGGTCTAGCACAGATACGCAGTATTTT
CASSPDGSSTDTQYF
>.|.|TRBV6-6|TRBJ2-7
TGTGCCAGCAGTTACGGAGGGACCGAGCAGTACTTC
CASSYGGTEQYF
>.|TRBD1|TRBV9|TRBJ1-4
TGTGCCAGCAGCCCAGGGGGGGCTAATGAAAAACTGTTTTTT
CASSPGGANEKLFF
>.|.|TRBV29-1|TRBJ1-1
TGCAGCGTTGAACACTTAGGACAGCTGAACACTGAAGCTTTCTTT
CSVEHLGQLNTEAFF
>.|.|TRBV6-5|TRBJ2-3
TGTGCCAGCAGTTACTTGGCCGGGATCACAGATACGCAGTATTTT
CASSYLAGITDTQYF
>.|TRBD2|TRBV10-3|TRBJ2-2
TGTGCCATCAGTGAGGTTAATACGGGAGGGCGGACCGGGGAGCTGTTTTTT
CAISEVNTGGRTGELFF
>few|.|TRBV7-2|TRBJ2-7
TGTGCCAGCAGCGCAACAGGGTTCTACGAGCAGTACTTC
CASSATGFYEQYF
>.|.|TRBV6-1|TRBJ1-6
TGTGCCAGCAGTGATAGGACAGAGTCCTCACCCCTCCACTTT
CASSDRTESSPLHF